Included here is one T cell receptor (beta chain) sequence, with context. Its matching antigen is unknown. Stated treatment: approximately 18 received Ad26.COV2.S at low or high dose, single or two shots; several received placebo; per-sample allocation not given. It was on day 63 after the first vaccine or placebo injection that samples were taken. The data were taken from a study of Ad26.COV2.S vaccination and SARS-CoV-2 variants. Study-wide context: COV1001, an Ad26.COV2.S trial, supplied this vaccine-arm donor. Intramuscular Ad26.COV2.S doses were given once or twice, 56 days apart. Findings of the study overall: Participants in the vaccine arm had higher spike-specific TCR breadth; placebo recipients had lower.

Measured with immunoSEQ multiplex PCR; TCRdb has only the in-frame clones, and not every one. The sample includes roughly 510,000 clones, 87% of them seen just once. Specimen: peripheral blood, collected in a trial of Ad26.COV2.S vaccine versus placebo. The clonotype comes from a person between 18 and 65 years old who received the Ad26.COV2.S COVID-19 vaccine or a placebo.

Here the CDR3 reads CASSEGTANSPLHF. The CDR3 DNA follows: TGTGCCAGCAGTGAAGGGACAGCTAATTCACCCCTCCACTTT. The chain uses TRBV6-4 and TRBJ1-6, with TRBD1 matching over 7 bases. V dropped 3 bases and J dropped 6; count of bases not matched to a gene: 2. Germline V gene data show CDR1 as MRHNA and CDR2 as SNTAGT. The CDR3 consists of 14 residues.